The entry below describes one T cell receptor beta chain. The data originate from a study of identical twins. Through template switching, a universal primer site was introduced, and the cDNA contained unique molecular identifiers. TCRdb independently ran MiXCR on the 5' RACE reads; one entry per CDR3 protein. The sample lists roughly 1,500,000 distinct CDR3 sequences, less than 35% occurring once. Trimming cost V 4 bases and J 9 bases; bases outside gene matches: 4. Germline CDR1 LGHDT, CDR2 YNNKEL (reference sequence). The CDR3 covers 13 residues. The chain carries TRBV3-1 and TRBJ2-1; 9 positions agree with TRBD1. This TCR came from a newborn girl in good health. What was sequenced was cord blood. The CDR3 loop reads CASSPTGGGEQFF. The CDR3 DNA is TGTGCCAGCAGCCCGACAGGGGGAGGTGAGCAGTTCTTC.